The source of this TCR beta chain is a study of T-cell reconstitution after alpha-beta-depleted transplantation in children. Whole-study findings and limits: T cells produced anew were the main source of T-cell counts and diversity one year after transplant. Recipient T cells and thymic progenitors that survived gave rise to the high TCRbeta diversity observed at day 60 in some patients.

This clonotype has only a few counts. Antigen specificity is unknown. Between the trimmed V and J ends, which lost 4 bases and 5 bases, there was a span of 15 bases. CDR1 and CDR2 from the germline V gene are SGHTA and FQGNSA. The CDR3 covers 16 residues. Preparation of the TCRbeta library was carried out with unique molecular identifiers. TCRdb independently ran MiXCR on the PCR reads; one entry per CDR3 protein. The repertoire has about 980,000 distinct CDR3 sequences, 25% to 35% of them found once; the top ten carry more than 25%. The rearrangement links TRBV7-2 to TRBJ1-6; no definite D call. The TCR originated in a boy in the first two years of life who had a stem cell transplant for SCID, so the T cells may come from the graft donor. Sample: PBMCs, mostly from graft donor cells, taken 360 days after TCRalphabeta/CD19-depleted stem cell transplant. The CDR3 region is CASSSWTRLDNSPLHF. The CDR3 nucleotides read TGTGCCAGCAGCTCTTGGACTCGATTAGATAATTCACCCCTCCACTTT.